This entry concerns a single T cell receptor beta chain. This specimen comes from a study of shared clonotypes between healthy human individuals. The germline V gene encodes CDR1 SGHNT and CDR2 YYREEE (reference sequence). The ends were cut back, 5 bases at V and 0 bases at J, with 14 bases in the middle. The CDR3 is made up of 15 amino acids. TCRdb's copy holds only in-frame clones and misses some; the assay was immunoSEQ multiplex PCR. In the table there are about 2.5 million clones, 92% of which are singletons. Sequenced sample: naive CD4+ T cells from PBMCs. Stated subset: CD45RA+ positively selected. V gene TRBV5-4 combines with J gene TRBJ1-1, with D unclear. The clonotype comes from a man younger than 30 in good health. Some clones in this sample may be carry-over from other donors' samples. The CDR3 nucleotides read TGTGCCAGCAGAGGATTTGGTTTGATGAACACTGAAGCTTTCTTT. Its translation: CASRGFGLMNTEAFF.